This T cell receptor beta chain was captured in a study of early T cells in non-severe SARS-CoV-2 infection. Study-level information: With bulk RNA from unsorted whole blood as input, sequencing yielded unpaired chains.

In the case of this clonotype: Since a much larger clone is just one base distant, this may be a read error. The conserved phenylalanine or tryptophan normally closing the CDR3 is absent here, so this likely arose from a read error.

Individual cDNA molecules each received unique molecular identifiers attached to them. TCRdb recomputed calls from the 5' RACE reads with MiXCR, one row per CDR3 protein. The sample lists tens of thousands of distinct CDR3 sequences; about 13% were seen once. The trim removed 2 bases at V and 6 bases at J, leaving 6 bases unmatched. Germline CDR1 MGHRA, CDR2 YSYEKL. The CDR3 contains 15 residues. The chain is built from TRBV4-1 and TRBJ1-1; 10 nucleotides line up with TRBD1. The specimen was whole blood. This receptor was taken from an adult who was a healthcare worker with PCR-confirmed SARS-CoV-2 infection or an uninfected control (not recorded which). CDR3 residues: CASSQTGQGLAEAFL. The CDR3 DNA reads TGCGCCAGCAGCCAAACGGGACAGGGGCTCGCTGAAGCTTTCCTT.